The rows below give T cell receptor beta chains drawn from one sample of a study of T-cell memory formation after mild COVID-19. TCRdb itself ran the 5' RACE reads through MiXCR, one entry per CDR3 protein. The table includes around 440,000 distinct CDR3 sequences, 15% to 20% detected once. The source material was PBMCs or a T cell subset sorted from them (not recorded which). The receptor source for this set is an adult woman who had mild COVID-19 (a few samples of this study predate the infection). Cell type and time point are not known. Each CDR3 is given with its conserved first and last residue. The D gene is left open where the match is weak. Clone size appears in some rows only: once, few, many, or a class for an expanded clone.

.	TRBD1	TRBJ2-1	TRBV24-1	CVTSDWDRPHNEQFF	TGTGTCACCAGTGATTGGGACAGGCCACACAATGAGCAGTTCTTC
.	.	TRBJ1-1	TRBV7-2	CASSRRMITEAFF	TGTGCCAGCAGCCGCAGAATGATCACTGAAGCTTTCTTT
few	.	TRBJ1-4	TRBV12-3/TRBV12-4	CASSPKQGGAEKLFF	TGTGCCAGCAGCCCCAAACAGGGAGGAGCTGAAAAACTGTTTTTT
.	.	TRBJ2-7	TRBV20-1	CSARSMEVTYEQYF	TGCAGTGCCAGAAGTATGGAAGTCACCTACGAGCAGTACTTC
few	.	TRBJ2-1	TRBV2	CASSERQGSNEQFF	TGTGCCAGCAGTGAAAGGCAGGGCAGCAATGAGCAGTTCTTC
.	.	TRBJ1-6	TRBV6-6	CASSGQASLISPLHF	TGTGCCAGCAGTGGTCAGGCCTCCCTTATTTCACCCCTCCACTTT
few	.	TRBJ1-4	TRBV21-1	CASSNPGQLFREKLFF	TGTGCCAGCAGCAATCCCGGACAGCTTTTTCGTGAAAAACTGTTTTTT
.	.	TRBJ2-7	TRBV5-6	CASSFPGTASEQYF	TGTGCCAGCAGTTTCCCTGGGACGGCCTCCGAGCAGTACTTC
.	TRBD1	TRBJ1-1	TRBV30	CAWSVRGGNTEAFF	TGTGCCTGGAGTGTAAGAGGGGGCAACACTGAAGCTTTCTTT
.	TRBD2	TRBJ2-1	TRBV27	CASSRSLAGKTGEQFF	TGTGCCAGCAGCCGTTCACTAGCGGGTAAAACTGGTGAGCAGTTCTTC
.	TRBD1	TRBJ1-1	TRBV5-1	CASSPGQGSTEAFF	TGCGCCAGCAGCCCGGGACAGGGGAGCACTGAAGCTTTCTTT
few	TRBD1	TRBJ2-7	TRBV5-1	CASSTNRGSSYEQYF	TGCGCCAGCAGCACTAACAGGGGGTCGTCCTACGAGCAGTACTTC
.	TRBD2	TRBJ2-1	TRBV6-2/TRBV6-3	CASSPRTSGGHNEQFF	TGTGCCAGCAGTCCCCGGACTAGCGGAGGACACAATGAGCAGTTCTTC
.	.	TRBJ2-6	TRBV3-1	CASSQGQWTGANVLTF	TGTGCCAGCAGCCAAGGACAGTGGACTGGGGCCAACGTCCTGACTTTC
.	.	TRBJ1-5	TRBV20-1	CSAGQSNQPQHF	TGCAGTGCTGGACAGAGCAATCAGCCCCAGCATTTT
few	.	TRBJ1-1	TRBV18	CASSPGGPWTEAFF	TGTGCCAGCTCACCGGGGGGGCCATGGACTGAAGCTTTCTTT
.	.	TRBJ2-3	TRBV21-1	CASSKEPGYTTDTQYF	TGTGCCAGCAGCAAAGAACCCGGGTATACCACAGATACGCAGTATTTT
few	TRBD1	TRBJ1-1	TRBV11-2	CASSTRQGAITEAFF	TGTGCCAGCAGCACGAGACAGGGGGCCATTACTGAAGCTTTCTTT
.	.	TRBJ2-1	TRBV4-2	CASSQDTGGRSNEQFF	TGTGCCAGCAGCCAAGATACCGGAGGGAGGAGCAATGAGCAGTTCTTC
few	.	TRBJ1-1	TRBV7-2	CASRVQKGNTEAFF	TGTGCCAGCAGGGTACAGAAAGGGAACACTGAAGCTTTCTTT
.	.	TRBJ2-5	TRBV7-3	CASSPTRLETQYF	TGTGCCAGCAGCCCCACTAGGTTAGAGACCCAGTACTTC
.	TRBD1	TRBJ1-6	TRBV12-3/TRBV12-4	CASSPPHGTGNNSPLHF	TGTGCCAGCAGTCCCCCCCACGGGACAGGGAATAATTCACCCCTCCACTTT
.	.	TRBJ1-1	TRBV30	CAWGLGDTEAFF	TGTGCCTGGGGATTGGGGGACACTGAAGCTTTCTTT
few	.	TRBJ1-1	TRBV7-9	CASSLSRGGMNTEAFF	TGTGCCAGCAGCTTAAGCCGGGGGGGTATGAACACTGAAGCTTTCTTT
few	TRBD2	TRBJ2-7	TRBV6-2/TRBV6-3	CASRRTSGLYEQYF	TGTGCCAGCAGGCGGACTAGCGGCCTCTACGAGCAGTACTTC
.	TRBD1	TRBJ1-5	TRBV20-1	CSARMGQKNGQPQHF	TGCAGTGCTAGGATGGGACAGAAAAACGGTCAGCCCCAGCATTTT
.	TRBD1	TRBJ2-7	TRBV13	CASSSRDRGVYEQYF	TGTGCCAGCAGCTCACGGGACAGGGGCGTCTACGAGCAGTACTTC